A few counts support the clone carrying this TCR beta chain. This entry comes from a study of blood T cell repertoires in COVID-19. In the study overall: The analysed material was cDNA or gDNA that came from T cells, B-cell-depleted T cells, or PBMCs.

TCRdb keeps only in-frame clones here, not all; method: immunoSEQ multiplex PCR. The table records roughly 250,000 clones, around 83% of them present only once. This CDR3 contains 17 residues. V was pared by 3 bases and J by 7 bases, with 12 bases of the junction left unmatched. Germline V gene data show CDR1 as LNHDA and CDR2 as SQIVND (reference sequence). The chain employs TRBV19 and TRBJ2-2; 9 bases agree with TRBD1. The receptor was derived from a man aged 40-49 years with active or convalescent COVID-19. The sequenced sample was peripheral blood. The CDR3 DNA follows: TGTGCCAGTAGTATCAACAGGGGGCGCGGTTATAACGGGGAGCTGTTTTTT. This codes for CASSINRGRGYNGELFF.